This is a list of T cell receptor beta chains from one sample in a study of T cells in Graves' hyperthyroidism and ophthalmopathy. From the multiplex PCR reads, TCRdb called clonotypes with MiXCR, one entry per CDR3 protein. The data contain about 700,000 distinct CDR3 sequences, 11% to 15% of them singletons. Material: blood. These receptors all come from a woman younger than 35 with Graves' hyperthyroidism. CDR3s include the opening cysteine and the closing phenylalanine or tryptophan. Each record gives: J gene, clone size, V gene, D gene, CDR3 protein, CDR3 DNA. A D gene is named only where the DNA matches it firmly. Clone size is stated in some rows and not others, as once, few, many or a class when expanded.

>TRBJ1-1|many|TRBV12-3/TRBV12-4|NA
CASSLARAGQGNTEAFF
TGTGCCAGCAGTTTAGCGCGGGCAGGGCAGGGGAACACTGAAGCTTTCTTT
>TRBJ2-1|many|TRBV11-2|NA
CASSLGVGFRNEQFF
TGTGCCAGCAGCTTAGGGGTGGGGTTCCGGAATGAGCAGTTCTTC
>TRBJ2-2|NA|TRBV20-1|NA
CSARRGGDQTGELFF
TGCAGTGCTAGGAGGGGGGGCGATCAAACCGGGGAGCTGTTTTTT
>TRBJ2-3|NA|TRBV5-6|TRBD1
CASSLGTGWSTDTQYF
TGTGCCAGCAGCTTGGGGACAGGGTGGAGCACAGATACGCAGTATTTT
>TRBJ2-3|many|TRBV24-1|NA
CATSDSFTDTQYF
TGTGCCACCAGTGATTCCTTTACAGATACGCAGTATTTT
>TRBJ2-5|NA|TRBV6-2/TRBV6-3|NA
CASSYSMGAETQYF
TGTGCCAGCAGTTACTCGATGGGGGCAGAGACCCAGTACTTC
>TRBJ1-1|NA|TRBV14|TRBD1
CASSPDRGIGTEAFF
TGTGCCAGCAGCCCGGACAGGGGAATAGGCACTGAAGCTTTCTTT
>TRBJ2-6|NA|TRBV28|NA
CASTLGPGANVLTF
TGTGCCAGCACCTTGGGCCCGGGGGCCAACGTCCTGACTTTC
>TRBJ2-5|many|TRBV12-3/TRBV12-4|TRBD2
CASRGVWGLAGAKGPQYF
TGTGCCAGCAGAGGGGTTTGGGGACTAGCGGGTGCTAAAGGGCCCCAGTACTTC
>TRBJ2-7|few|TRBV18|NA
CASSPRQDGSSYEQYF
TGTGCCAGCTCACCCCGACAGGACGGCAGCTCCTACGAGCAGTACTTC
>TRBJ1-2|few|TRBV6-1|TRBD1
CASSYGTGGAGYTF
TGTGCCAGCAGTTATGGGACAGGGGGCGCTGGCTACACCTTC
>TRBJ2-3|NA|TRBV7-3|TRBD2
CASSPFGVPGGDTQYF
TGTGCCAGCAGCCCCTTTGGGGTCCCGGGGGGTGATACGCAGTATTTT
>TRBJ1-2|many|TRBV12-3/TRBV12-4|TRBD1
CASSSGQVYGYTF
TGTGCCAGCAGTTCAGGACAGGTGTATGGCTACACCTTC
>TRBJ2-7|many|TRBV10-3|TRBD2
CAIRSGLAGVERWSEQYF
TGTGCCATCAGATCGGGACTAGCGGGAGTCGAGAGGTGGTCCGAGCAGTACTTC
>TRBJ1-2|NA|TRBV2|NA
CASSESRSLGYTF
TGTGCCAGCAGTGAGTCACGGAGTCTGGGCTACACCTTC
>TRBJ1-6|many|TRBV11-2|NA
CASSLWDGLSRTSPLHF
TGTGCCAGCAGCTTATGGGACGGGCTTAGTCGCACTTCACCCCTCCACTTT
>TRBJ1-1|many|TRBV20-1|NA
CSARVPGKNTEAFF
TGCAGTGCTAGAGTTCCAGGGAAGAACACTGAAGCTTTCTTT